The 3 T cell receptor beta chains below all came from one sample that was sequenced in a study of technical replicates of blood from a few donors. Produced via immunoSEQ multiplex PCR; TCRdb's table is partial and in-frame only. The sample yields about 76,000 clones, 90% to 95% seen once. The source material was T cells isolated from PBMCs. The source is a human donor in good health.

This clone was recorded only once. This chain joins TRBV7-2 and TRBJ1-6, with D possibly matching TRBD1 (5 bases). The CDR3 is 13 residues long. Germline V gene sequence: CDR1 SGHTA, CDR2 FQGNSA. Trimming left V 5 bases short and J 14 bases short, with 16 bases between. The CDR3 loop is CASSAGFKVTLHF. In DNA, the CDR3 is TGTGCCAGCAGCGCAGGGTTCAAAGTCACCCTCCACTTT.

V gene TRBV14 combines with J gene TRBJ2-5, with D perhaps matching TRBD2 (5 bases). Per germline, CDR1 SGHDN and CDR2 FVKESK. Trimming shortened V by 6 bases and J by 0 bases, and 20 bases separated the two germline ends. The CDR3 extends over 17 amino acids. The CDR3 bases are TGTGCCAGCAGACAATTTGGCGGACTCCCGTACCAAGAGACCCAGTACTTC. It is translated as CASRQFGGLPYQETQYF. Filled out from reference TRBV14 and TRBJ2-5, the complete variable domain reads EAGVTQFPSHSVIEKGQTVTLRCDPISGHDNLYWYRRVMGKEIKFLLHFVKESKQDESGMPNNRFLAERTGGTYSTLKVQPAELEDSGVYFCASRQFGGLPYQETQYFGPGTRLLVL.

This chain connects TRBV5-1 to TRBJ2-7; TRBD2 matches 8 bases. Per germline, CDR1 SGHRS and CDR2 YFSETQ. The CDR3 is 15 amino acids. After removal of 4 bases from V and 1 base from J, the junction contained 7 bases not matched to a gene. The CDR3, as DNA: TGCGCCAGCAGCAATGCCGAGCGGGGGTCCTACGAGCAGTACTTC. This gives the protein CASSNAERGSYEQYF.